This record looks at one TCR beta chain sequence and its context. Its antigen is undetermined. This entry comes from a study of CD8+ T cells in alopecia areata. As for the study in general: Treatment of the treated patients consisted of oral tofacitinib, 5 to 10 mg twice daily. Severity was scored as percentage of affected scalp area in treated patients.

Stated treatment: oral pan-JAK inhibitor, 5-10 mg twice daily. The investigators collected lesional scalp punch biopsies and peripheral blood from alopecia areata patients. Reverse transcription of extracted RNA yielded cDNA, which provided the sequencing template. The protocol was immunoSEQ multiplex PCR, while the TCRdb copy is restricted to in-frame clones and leaves out a portion. This sample has about 180,000 clones, with about three fifths found just once. Regarding the study as a whole: Researchers say the link of baseline CD8+ expansion to response remains uncertain, with one nonresponder.

Germline CDR1 and CDR2: SGDLS and YYNGEE. Trimming at V came to 0 bases and at J to 1 base, leaving 15 bases not matched to a gene. The CDR3 consists of 20 residues. V and J are TRBV9 and TRBJ2-3, with 9 bases fitting TRBD2. The specimen was CD4+ T cells sorted from blood, collected between weeks 55 and 65, from a patient treated with tofacitinib. This clonotype was sampled from a human donor with alopecia areata. In DNA form, the CDR3 reads TGTGCCAGCAGCGTAGAAATTGGGCTAGCGGGGTTCCCGGGCACAGATACGCAGTATTTT. As protein: CASSVEIGLAGFPGTDTQYF. The complete variable domain, with remaining parts taken from reference TRBV9 and TRBJ2-3, reads DSGVTQTPKHLITATGQRVTLRCSPRSGDLSVYWYQQSLDQGLQFLIQYYNGEERAKGNILERFSAQQFPDLHSELNLSSLELGDSALYFCASSVEIGLAGFPGTDTQYFGPGTRLTVL.